This entry lists 28 T cell receptor beta chains sequenced from one sample in a study. TCRdb fed the 5' RACE reads into MiXCR, producing one record per CDR3 protein. The sample holds 60,000 to 65,000 distinct CDR3 sequences, more than 25% seen once. Sequenced input: tumor-infiltrating naive CD4+ T cells sorted from the breast tumor. The subset was: naive CD4+ T cells, CD4+CD45RA+CD25-. The origin of the receptors is a female donor with breast cancer.

This clonotype was counted only a few times. The chain links TRBV29-1 to TRBJ1-1; TRBD1 is a possible D gene (5 bases). CDR1 is SQVTM and CDR2 is ANQGSEA in the germline V gene. V was clipped by 5 bases and J by 0 bases, with 13 bases between them. The CDR3 spans 14 residues. The chain's CDR3 is CSVNGAGLNTEAFF. The CDR3, as DNA: TGCAGCGTTAATGGGGCGGGCCTGAACACTGAAGCTTTCTTT.

The genes are TRBV7-2 and TRBJ1-2, with D uncertain. V was pared by 1 base and J by 2 bases, with 8 bases between. The CDR3 contains 14 residues. Per the germline V gene, CDR1 is SGHTA and CDR2 is FQGNSA. The CDR3, as DNA: TGTGCCAGCAGCTTAGACGGCAGAAACTATGGCTACACCTTC. This sequence encodes CASSLDGRNYGYTF.

This clonotype has only a few counts. It may be a read error: a sequence one base away is much more abundant. The chain uses TRBV20-1 and TRBJ2-1; D tentatively reads TRBD1 or TRBD2 (5 bases each). Germline V gene lookup returns CDR1 DFQATT and CDR2 SNEGSKA (reference sequence). CDR3 length equals 13 residues. V was trimmed by 5 bases and J by 10 bases, leaving 18 bases between them. CDR3 region: CSAGGGQGLEQFF. The CDR3 DNA reads TGCAGTGCTGGAGGCGGCCAGGGTTTAGAGCAGTTCTTC.

The CDR3 sequence: CASSYSDRGPNGYTF. CDR3 bases: TGTGCCAGCAGTTACTCGGACAGGGGGCCGAATGGCTACACCTTC. This chain joins TRBV6-6 and TRBJ1-2; 11 nucleotides agree with TRBD1. The CDR3 covers 15 residues. V lost 0 bases to trimming and J lost 6 bases; unmatched junction nucleotides: 3. CDR1 is MNHNY and CDR2 is SVGAGI in the germline V gene (reference sequence).

This clonotype has ten or more counts. The V gene is TRBV6-6, the J gene TRBJ1-2; TRBD1 matches at 7 bases. The CDR3 totals 14 residues. Germline V gene sequence: CDR1 MNHNY, CDR2 SVGAGI (reference sequence). Trimming at V came to 6 bases and at J to 4 bases, leaving 8 bases not matched to a gene. This CDR3 is CASSSQGFGYGYTF. The CDR3 DNA follows: TGTGCCAGCAGCTCACAGGGGTTCGGCTATGGCTACACCTTC.

In its sample, this clonotype was seen many times. This sequence joins TRBV7-2 and TRBJ1-2, with TRBD1 matching over 9 bases. The CDR3 length is 15 residues. V dropped 5 bases and J dropped 8; count of bases not matched to a gene: 12. Germline V lookup: CDR1 SGHTA, CDR2 FQGNSA. CDR3 residues: CASSMSDRGTQGYTF. In DNA, the CDR3 is TGTGCCAGCAGCATGTCGGACAGGGGAACTCAGGGCTACACCTTC.

This clonotype was seen many times. The genes are TRBV7-8 and TRBJ1-2; 7 nucleotides line up with TRBD1. The J segment lost 7 bases and the V segment lost 1 base, leaving 3 bases of the junction unmatched. The germline CDR1 and CDR2 sequences are SGHVS and FQNEAQ. CDR3 length equals 13 residues. The CDR3 DNA reads TGTGCCAGCAGCTTAGGACAGGGTATTGGCTACACCTTC. Translation gives CASSLGQGIGYTF.

This clonotype was seen a few times. V gene TRBV20-1 combines with J gene TRBJ1-5; D might be TRBD1 (5 bases). The CDR3 runs 13 residues. Germline V gene lookup returns CDR1 DFQATT and CDR2 SNEGSKA (reference sequence). V was clipped by 6 bases and J by 6 bases, with 15 bases between them. The DNA for the CDR3 is TGCAGTGCCTTGGACACTCCCAGTCAGCCCCAGCATTTT. It encodes CSALDTPSQPQHF.

The V gene is TRBV28, the J gene TRBJ1-3, with D tentatively TRBD1 (5 bases). V was pared by 5 bases and J by 2 bases, with 10 bases between. The CDR3 covers 14 residues. Germline assignment: CDR1 MDHEN and CDR2 SYDVKM. CDR3 sequence: CASSEGTTGNTIYF. The CDR3 DNA sequence: TGTGCCAGCAGTGAGGGGACCACTGGAAACACCATATATTTT. The full variable domain, its missing parts supplied by reference TRBV28 and TRBJ1-3, is DVKVTQSSRYLVKRTGEKVFLECVQDMDHENMFWYRQDPGLGLRLIYFSYDVKMKEKGDIPEGYSVSREKKERFSLILESASTNQTSMYLCASSEGTTGNTIYFGEGSWLTVV.

This clonotype was observed many times. The rearrangement links TRBV29-1 to TRBJ1-2; D is perhaps TRBD1 (5 bases). Germline lookup yields CDR1 SQVTM and CDR2 ANQGSEA. The V and J ends lost 4 bases and 2 bases respectively, with 8 bases between them. The CDR3 length is 12 residues. CDR3 nucleotide sequence: TGCAGCGTTGGACAGAGGAACTATGGCTACACCTTC. Its translation: CSVGQRNYGYTF.

The rearrangement joins TRBV19 to TRBJ2-1; 13 bases fit TRBD2. The germline CDR1 and CDR2 sequences are LNHDA and SQIVND (reference sequence). The CDR3 contains 17 residues. Trimming removed 7 bases from V and 1 base from J; junction bases left unmatched: 7. This CDR3 is CASKRTSGRGSYNEQFF. The DNA for the CDR3 is TGTGCCAGTAAAAGGACTAGCGGGAGAGGGTCCTACAATGAGCAGTTCTTC.

In this sample, this clonotype turned up a few times. This chain links TRBV7-9 with TRBJ1-1; tentative D call: TRBD1 (5 bases). The length of the CDR3 is 12 residues. V was pared by 8 bases and J by 6 bases, with 13 bases between. Germline CDR1 reads SEHNR; CDR2 reads FQNEAQ (reference sequence). In DNA, the CDR3 is TGTGCCAGCGCGGGGGGTTTGGCTGAAGCTTTCTTT. Translation: CASAGGLAEAFF.

This clonotype was detected only a few times. The rearrangement joins TRBV15 to TRBJ2-7; no definite D call. Germline CDR1 is LNHNV and CDR2 is YYDKDF (reference sequence). Trimming left V 3 bases short and J 3 bases short, with 6 bases between. The CDR3 length is 12 residues. CDR3 in DNA: TGTGCCACCAGCAGGGACCACTACGAGCAGTACTTC. This sequence encodes CATSRDHYEQYF. Together with reference TRBV15 and TRBJ2-7, the CDR3 gives the full variable domain: DAMVIQNPRYQVTQFGKPVTLSCSQTLNHNVMYWYQQKSSQAPKLLFHYYDKDFNNEADTPDNFQSRRPNTSFCFLDIRSPGLGDTAMYLCATSRDHYEQYFGPGTRLTVT.

V and J are TRBV5-1 and TRBJ2-7, with TRBD1 matching over 10 bases. In germline, CDR1 is SGHRS, CDR2 YFSETQ. With 1 base clipped from V and 5 bases from J, the junction kept 9 bases outside the gene matches. The CDR3 length is 16 residues. The CDR3 DNA reads as TGCGCCAGCAGCTTGACCTCGGGGACAGGGGTTAACGAGCAGTACTTC. Translating it yields CASSLTSGTGVNEQYF.

This clonotype was picked up many times. The J gene is TRBJ2-3, the V gene TRBV10-3; 8 bases fit TRBD2. Trimming removed 8 bases from V and 2 bases from J; junction bases left unmatched: 6. CDR1 is ENHRY and CDR2 is SYGVKD in the germline V gene. The CDR3 covers 14 residues. In DNA, the CDR3 is TGTGCCATCGGCGGCGGGGGGTCCACAGATACGCAGTATTTT. Protein sequence: CAIGGGGSTDTQYF.

This clonotype was counted between two and nine times. The chain has TRBV9 and TRBJ2-5; 8 bases align to TRBD2. V trimming: 0 bases; J trimming: 5 bases; junction bases outside the gene matches: 9. The length of the CDR3 is 16 residues. Germline V lookup: CDR1 SGDLS, CDR2 YYNGEE. CDR3 sequence (DNA): TGTGCCAGCAGCGTAGTGAGTCAAGCGGGAGCCGAGACCCAGTACTTC. It codes for CASSVVSQAGAETQYF. The full variable domain, completed using reference TRBV9 and TRBJ2-5, is DSGVTQTPKHLITATGQRVTLRCSPRSGDLSVYWYQQSLDQGLQFLIQYYNGEERAKGNILERFSAQQFPDLHSELNLSSLELGDSALYFCASSVVSQAGAETQYFGPGTRLLVL.

Relative to its sample, this clonotype is medium-sized. The CDR3 nucleotides read TGTGCCAGCAGCCCCCGACAGGGAAGCTATGGCTACACCTTC. Translating gives CASSPRQGSYGYTF. The V call is TRBV3-1, the J call TRBJ1-2; 7 bases are a match to TRBD1. The CDR3 sequence is 14 residues long. V shed 4 bases, J shed 4 bases, and the junction held 6 bases outside the gene matches. CDR1 and CDR2 from the germline V gene are LGHDT and YNNKEL (reference sequence).

Ten or more counts support this clonotype. J is TRBJ2-1 and V is TRBV2; 11 nucleotides align to TRBD2. After removal of 6 bases from V and 8 bases from J, the junction contained 3 bases not matched to a gene. The length of the CDR3 is 13 residues. CDR1 is SNHLY, CDR2 FYNNEI, per germline. DNA for the CDR3: TGTGCCAGCAGGACTAGCGGGACTGATGAGCAGTTCTTC. This encodes CASRTSGTDEQFF. The complete variable domain, with remaining parts taken from reference TRBV2 and TRBJ2-1, reads EPEVTQTPSHQVTQMGQEVILRCVPISNHLYFYWYRQILGQKVEFLVSFYNNEISEKSEIFDDQFSVERPDGSNFTLKIRSTKLEDSAMYFCASRTSGTDEQFFGPGTRLTVL.

This clonotype occurred a few times. This sequence joins TRBV28 and TRBJ1-2; 12 positions match TRBD1. The trim removed 7 bases at V and 8 bases at J, leaving 11 bases unmatched. The CDR3 covers 15 residues. Germline CDR1 reads MDHEN; CDR2 reads SYDVKM. CDR3 nucleotides: TGTGCCAGCACCTATCCGGGACAGGGGGCGAAGGGCTACACCTTC. As protein: CASTYPGQGAKGYTF.

Concerning this clonotype itself: A read error may explain this, as a much larger clone is one base away. J is TRBJ2-1 and V is TRBV12-3 or TRBV12-4, with 12 nucleotides matching TRBD2. This CDR3 contains 13 residues. Losses at the gene ends were 7 bases for V and 15 bases for J; bases not matched to a gene: 10. CDR3 coding DNA: TGTGCCAGCACCTACACTAGCGGGAGGATTCCGTTCTTC. Translated, it gives CASTYTSGRIPFF.

The rearrangement links TRBV4-3 to TRBJ2-3; D may be TRBD2 (6 bases). Trimming stripped 4 bases from V and 6 bases from J, with 17 bases between. Germline-derived CDR1 and CDR2 are LGHNA and YSLEER. The CDR3 is made up of 15 amino acids. CDR3 sequence (DNA): TGCGCCAGCAGCCTCAAGTTTAGCGGAGCCGATACGCAGTATTTT. It is translated as CASSLKFSGADTQYF.

Points on this clonotype: The junction and the germline gene differ at one end; a read error may be behind it. CDR3 sequence (DNA): TGTGCCGGCAGCCTACAGGGGGCTGACACCGGGGAGCTGTTTTTT. This codes for CAGSLQGADTGELFF. This rearrangement joins TRBV7-9 to TRBJ2-2; the match to TRBD1 covers 9 bases. Per the germline V gene, CDR1 is SEHNR and CDR2 is FQNEAQ (reference sequence). The CDR3 sequence is 15 residues long. Based on the CDR3 plus reference TRBV7-9 and TRBJ2-2, the full variable domain is DTGVSQNPRHKITKRGQNVTFRCDPISEHNRLYWYRQTLGQGPEFLTYFQNEAQLEKSRLLSDRFSAERPKGSFSTLEIQRTEQGDSAMYLCAGSLQGADTGELFFGEGSRLTVL.

This clonotype was counted many times. The V and J genes are TRBV6-5 and TRBJ2-2; D is tentatively TRBD1 or TRBD2 (5 bases each). The CDR3 is 16 residues long. The V gene lost 0 bases and the J gene lost 2 bases, with 10 bases spanning the gap. CDR1 and CDR2 (germline): MNHEY, SVGAGI. CDR3 in amino acids: CASSYSSGANTGELFF. The DNA for the CDR3 is TGTGCCAGCAGTTACTCGTCCGGGGCTAACACCGGGGAGCTGTTTTTT.

The V and J genes are TRBV6-1 and TRBJ1-3; D is ambiguous. Germline V gene sequence: CDR1 MNHNS, CDR2 SASEGT. The germline V and J ends were trimmed by 2 bases and 0 bases, with 5 bases remaining between them. CDR3 length: 14 amino acids. CDR3 coding DNA: TGTGCCAGCAGTGAATTTCCCTCTGGAAACACCATATATTTT. Translation gives CASSEFPSGNTIYF.

The chain couples TRBV7-2 to TRBJ2-7; TRBD1 is a possible D gene (5 bases). The CDR3 is made up of 15 amino acids. The V end lost 5 bases, the J end lost 3 bases, and 17 bases lay between the germline ends. Per the germline V gene, CDR1 is SGHTA and CDR2 is FQGNSA. The CDR3 region is CASSAARDSFYEQYF. The CDR3 DNA sequence: TGTGCCAGCAGCGCTGCCAGGGATAGCTTCTACGAGCAGTACTTC.

With regard to this clonotype: A much larger clone is a single base away; this may be a read error. The chain combines TRBV4-1 with TRBJ2-5, with D unclear. Germline CDR1 MGHRA, CDR2 YSYEKL. The CDR3 is 14 amino acids. This CDR3 is CVSSLTEAEETQYF. The CDR3 nucleotides read TGCGTCAGCAGCCTGACCGAGGCAGAAGAGACCCAGTACTTC.

This chain joins TRBV9 and TRBJ1-1; D unclear. The ends were cut back, 0 bases at V and 3 bases at J, with 6 bases in the middle. The CDR3 sequence is 13 residues long. Per the germline V gene, CDR1 is SGDLS and CDR2 is YYNGEE. CDR3 DNA: TGTGCCAGCAGCGTAGAGTACGACACTGAAGCTTTCTTT. Translated, it gives CASSVEYDTEAFF.

This clonotype was detected only a few times. The V and J genes are TRBV7-3 and TRBJ2-4, with TRBD1 matching over 7 bases. The germline CDR1 and CDR2 sequences are SGHTA and FQGTGA. The CDR3 has 13 residues. The V and J ends lost 4 bases and 8 bases, in that order; junction bases with no gene match: 5. CDR3 residues: CASSSGQGDIQYF. The CDR3, as DNA: TGTGCCAGCAGCTCCGGGCAGGGGGACATTCAGTACTTC.